A selection of T cell receptor beta chains follows, all from one sample in a study of blood T cell repertoires in COVID-19. Profiled with immunoSEQ multiplex PCR; TCRdb holds only in-frame clones, not every one. Of approximately 270,000 clones in the sample, about 91% were seen once. Sequenced: PBMCs or T cells enriched from blood (not recorded which). The receptor set was obtained from a human donor in a cohort exposed to, infected with or recovered from COVID-19 (not recorded which). The donor label of this sample is uncertain. Both conserved end residues are part of each CDR3. Each record gives: J gene, V gene, CDR3 protein.

>TRBJ2-1|TRBV9
CASSVATSYEQFF
>TRBJ2-7|TRBV7-2
CASSSIWESYEQYF
>TRBJ1-1|TRBV5-1
CASSLGLRGSNTEAFF
>TRBJ2-5|TRBV7-9
CASSSISLAGGPETQYF
>TRBJ1-1|TRBV29-1
CSGGGANTEAFF
>TRBJ1-5|TRBV7-9
CASSLSNQPQHF
>TRBJ1-2|TRBV6-5
CASSPSWSGDGYTF
>TRBJ2-5|TRBV3-1/TRBV3-2
CAAGTGRSETQYF
>TRBJ1-5|TRBV18
CASSPPDRGGNQPQHF
>TRBJ2-5|TRBV10-3
CAISEPYQETQYF
>TRBJ2-2|TRBV19
CASSDIEGSGELFF
>TRBJ2-5|TRBV9
CASSVVETPETQYF
>TRBJ1-4|TRBV2
CASSRQGVKEKLFF
>TRBJ2-2|TRBV19
CASTMDIAVNTGELFF
>TRBJ2-5|TRBV19
CASSIGTGGQETQYF
>TRBJ1-5|TRBV2
CASSEGRLLLSNQPQHF
>TRBJ2-1|TRBV15
CATSRVPRGGGDEQFF
>TRBJ2-5|TRBV28
CASSPAEWGHQETQYF
>TRBJ1-1|TRBV7-9
CASSLGRNTEAFF
>TRBJ1-2|TRBV14
CASSQDGGDRLDYGYTF
>TRBJ1-3|TRBV7-8
CASSTGFGRGDTIYF
>TRBJ1-2|TRBV27
CASSLGGRSDYTF
>TRBJ1-2|TRBV5-4
CASSLGGQNNYGYTF
>TRBJ1-1|TRBV24-1
CATSDSGAGVPEAFF
>TRBJ1-2|TRBV7-9
CASSLDRGPGYTF
>TRBJ2-1|TRBV11-3
CASSQTSGGSGDEQFF
>TRBJ2-5|TRBV6-5
CASSYSLAGDQETQYF
>TRBJ1-1|TRBV29-1
CSVEDRGRSTEAFF
>TRBJ1-6|TRBV27
CASSLTGTGNSPLHF
>TRBJ2-7|TRBV2
CASTRPGTGESKQYF
>TRBJ2-1|TRBV5-4
CASGTSESNEQFF
>TRBJ1-5|TRBV7-9
CASSLAGGAQPQHF
>TRBJ1-6|TRBV2
CASIRDRNSLHF
>TRBJ2-4|TRBV19
CASREKLAGGLADIQYF
>TRBJ1-2|TRBV24-1
CATSPDRADYGYTF
>TRBJ1-5|TRBV19
CASSAAGPNQPQHF
>TRBJ2-7|TRBV3-1/TRBV3-2
CASRDRGHYEQYF
>TRBJ2-5|TRBV21-1
CASSKRGGRLFETQYF
>TRBJ2-3|TRBV28
CASSSFQGLGTDTQYF
>TRBJ1-1|TRBV9
CASSAWGDGMNTEAFF
>TRBJ2-7|TRBV27
CASRTPRDSSYEQYF
>TRBJ1-2|TRBV3-1/TRBV3-2
CASSQYRTALGFYGYTF
>TRBJ2-7|TRBV18
CASSPTGGRIYEQYF
>TRBJ2-4|TRBV5-4
CASSPPGTGIAKNIQYF